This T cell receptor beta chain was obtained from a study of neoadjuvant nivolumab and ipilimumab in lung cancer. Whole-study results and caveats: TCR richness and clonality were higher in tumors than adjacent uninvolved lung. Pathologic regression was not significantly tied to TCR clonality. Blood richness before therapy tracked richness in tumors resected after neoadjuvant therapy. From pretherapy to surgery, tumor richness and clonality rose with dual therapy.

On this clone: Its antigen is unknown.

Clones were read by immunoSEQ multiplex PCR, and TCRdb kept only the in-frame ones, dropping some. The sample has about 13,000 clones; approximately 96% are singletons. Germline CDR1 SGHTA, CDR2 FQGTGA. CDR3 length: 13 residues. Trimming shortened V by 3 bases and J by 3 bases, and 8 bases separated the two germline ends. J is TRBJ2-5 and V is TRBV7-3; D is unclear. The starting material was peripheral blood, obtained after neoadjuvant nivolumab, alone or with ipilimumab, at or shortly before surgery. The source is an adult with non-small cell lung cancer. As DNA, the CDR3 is TGTGCCAGCAGCTTGTTCGAAAAAGAGACCCAGTACTTC. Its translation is CASSLFEKETQYF.